The T cell receptor beta chain under discussion was sequenced for a study of regulatory T cells in long-lasting Graves disease (TCRdb year 2021). Regarding the complete study: Persistent Graves' disease was defined as antithyroid drug treatment for over 5 years with persistently positive TSH receptor autoantibodies. Peripheral blood TCR sequencing and RNA sequencing compared persistent Graves' disease patients with newly diagnosed Graves' disease patients. The study was registered as a clinical trial and conducted in China. TCR sequencing covered 13 persistent and about 20 newly diagnosed Graves' disease patients, some 33 samples in total. In the clinical cohort, patients with persistent Graves' disease had used antithyroid drugs for an average of about 10 years. What the study reported, not specific to this receptor: Preferential use of TRBV28, TRBJ1-2 and TRBJ2-5 was observed in persistent disease, whereas TRBV20-1 and TRBJ2-1 were favored in newly diagnosed disease. Only the TCR beta chain was sequenced and analyzed. Patients with persistent disease shared more public clonotypes (about 2,900) than newly diagnosed patients did (966). Compared with newly diagnosed patients, persistent Graves' disease patients had lower TCR Shannon entropy and fewer highly expanded clones, which suggests clonal expansion. The small sample size was acknowledged by the authors as a limitation that may reduce accuracy. The study examined only peripheral blood because the primary lesion, thyroid tissue, could not be accessed.

Trimming takes 1 base from V and 8 bases from J, and the germline ends sit 15 bases apart. Counted from cysteine to phenylalanine, this CDR3 has 16 amino acids. Of the read, only the CDR3 DNA is kept; its 48 bases are in frame from base 1. Per the germline V gene, MGHDK is the CDR1 and SYGVNS is the CDR2. Library generation was performed with multiplex PCR. The reads were generated on an Illumina HiSeq 4000. iRepertoire HTBI primers and Arm-PCR amplification of CDR3 regions were used to construct TCR beta libraries. Before sequencing, the PCR products went through gel purification. The study's own analysis went as follows. Across samples, 62 TRBV and 13 to 15 TRBJ segments were identified and used for gene usage analysis of CDR3 amino acid clonotypes. COPE and FqMerger were used to merge the filtered high-quality paired reads into contigs. BLAST was used to align contigs to IMGT TRBV, TRBD and TRBJ reference genes, and CDR3 was defined according to IMGT. Any clonotype with a frequency above 0.1% was classified as a highly expanded clone. Shannon entropy was used to measure repertoire diversity, and the Gini coefficient was used to measure V-J evenness. A clonotype was considered public if more than one individual shared it. Using fastp at Q25 and MiXCR, TCRdb reprocessed the public reads and kept productive beta chains. Every entry covers one CDR3 protein and lists the most common genes and DNA from its rows. TCRdb's processing, not the authors' own work, is the source of the V and J calls. The sample table shows some 280,000 distinct CDR3 sequences, and around a fifth are seen once. The top ten clonotypes cover around three fifths of the sample.

The time point tag for this specimen amounts to: persistent/refractory GD, antithyroid drugs over 5 years with positive TRAb. For both TCR sequencing and RNA sequencing, RNA was extracted from PBMCs in TRIzol. The diagnosis of Graves' disease was made according to American Thyroid Association guidelines. The patients came from an endocrinology department in Xi'an, China. Each patient gave around 9 milliliters of peripheral blood, collected in an EDTA anticoagulant tube. Ficoll Paque Plus density gradient separation was used to isolate PBMCs, and no additional T cell sorting was done. An Agilent 2100 Bioanalyzer and agarose gel were used to check RNA quality, while a NanoDrop 2000 measured RNA concentration. Turning to this clonotype: It lacks a known antigen. No base qualities exist here, and no much larger clone lies one base off it.

The sequences come from peripheral blood mononuclear cells (PBMCs), collected when the disease was refractory, from a patient treated with antithyroid drugs. The chain joins TRBV25-1 to TRBJ1-6; confidence is insufficient to name the D gene. The receptor comes from a female donor with Graves disease. The nucleotides read TGTGCCAGCAGTGAATTCTCCAAAGGGCGGGATTCACCCCTCCACTTT. This translates into CASSEFSKGRDSPLHF.